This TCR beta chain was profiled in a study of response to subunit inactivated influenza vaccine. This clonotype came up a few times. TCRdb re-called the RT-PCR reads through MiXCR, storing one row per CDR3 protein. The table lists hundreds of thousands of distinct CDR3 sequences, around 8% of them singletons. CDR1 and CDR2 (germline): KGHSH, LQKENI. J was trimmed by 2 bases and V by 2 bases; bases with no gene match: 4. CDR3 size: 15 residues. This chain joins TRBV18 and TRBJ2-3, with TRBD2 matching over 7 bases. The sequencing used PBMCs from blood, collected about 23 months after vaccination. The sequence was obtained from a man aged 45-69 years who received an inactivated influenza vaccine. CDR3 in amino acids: CASSPTAGLTDTQYF. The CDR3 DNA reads TGTGCCAGCTCACCAACAGCGGGGCTCACAGATACGCAGTATTTT.